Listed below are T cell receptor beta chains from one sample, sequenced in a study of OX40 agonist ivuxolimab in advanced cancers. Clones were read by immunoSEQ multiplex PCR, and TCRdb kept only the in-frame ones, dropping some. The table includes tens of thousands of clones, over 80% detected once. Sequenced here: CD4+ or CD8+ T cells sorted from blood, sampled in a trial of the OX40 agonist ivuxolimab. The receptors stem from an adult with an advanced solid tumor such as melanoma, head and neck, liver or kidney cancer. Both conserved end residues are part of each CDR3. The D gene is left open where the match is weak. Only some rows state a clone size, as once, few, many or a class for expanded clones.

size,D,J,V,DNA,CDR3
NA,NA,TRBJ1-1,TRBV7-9,TGTGCCAGCAGCGTAGGGATCACTGAAGCTTTCTTT,CASSVGITEAFF
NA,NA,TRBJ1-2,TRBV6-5,TGTGCCAGCAGTTACTCGGATCGGGGGAGTTTGTCTGGCTACACCTTC,CASSYSDRGSLSGYTF
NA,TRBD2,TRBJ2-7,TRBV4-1,TGCGCCAGCAGCCCCCAGACTAGCGGGGGGATACAACGATCCTACGAGCAGTACTTC,CASSPQTSGGIQRSYEQYF
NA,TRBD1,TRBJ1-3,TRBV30,TGTGCCTGGAGTACAGGGGGCTCTGGAAACACCATATATTTT,CAWSTGGSGNTIYF
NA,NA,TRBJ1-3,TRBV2,TGTGCCAGCAGAGGCTCTGGAAACACCATATATTTT,CASRGSGNTIYF
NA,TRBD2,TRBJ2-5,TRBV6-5,TGTGCCAGCAGGGACGCGGGAGGAGGATTTGAGACCCAGTACTTC,CASRDAGGGFETQYF
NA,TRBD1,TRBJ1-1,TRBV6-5,TGTGCCAGCAGTTACTCCGACAGGGTCCAAGGAGCTTTCTTT,CASSYSDRVQGAFF
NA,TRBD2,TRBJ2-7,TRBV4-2,TGTGCCAGCAGCCAAGAAGTGCCGGGGACTACCTACGAGCAGTACTTC,CASSQEVPGTTYEQYF
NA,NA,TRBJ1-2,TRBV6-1,TGTGCCAGCAGACTTACGGAGGGCGCGAGTTATGGCTACACCTTC,CASRLTEGASYGYTF
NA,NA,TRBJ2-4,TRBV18,TGTGCCAGCTCACCGGCGGGGGCCAAAAACATTCAGTACTTC,CASSPAGAKNIQYF
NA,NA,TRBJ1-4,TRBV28,TGTGCCAGCAGTTTATCTGGAGGGGATGAAAAACTGTTTTTT,CASSLSGGDEKLFF
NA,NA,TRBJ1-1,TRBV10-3,TGTGCCATCAGTGCGCCCTCACTTACAGGGAAAACTGAAGCTTTCTTT,CAISAPSLTGKTEAFF
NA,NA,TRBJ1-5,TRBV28,TGTGCCAGCAGTCCGGGGCAGGGGCGCAATCAGCCCCAGCATTTT,CASSPGQGRNQPQHF
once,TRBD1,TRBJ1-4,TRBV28,TGTGCCAGCAGTTTATTACAGGGGGGTACTAATGAAAAACTGTTTTTT,CASSLLQGGTNEKLFF
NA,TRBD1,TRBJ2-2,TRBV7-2,TGTGCCAGCAGCTTATACGGGACAGGGGTAACCGGGGAGCTGTTTTTT,CASSLYGTGVTGELFF
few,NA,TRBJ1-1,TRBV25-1,TGTGCCAGCTCTCAGTTTCCGAACACTGAAGCTTTCTTT,CASSQFPNTEAFF
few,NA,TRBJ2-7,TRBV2,TGTGCCAGCAGGAAGGACGCGAGCTACGAGCAGTACTTC,CASRKDASYEQYF
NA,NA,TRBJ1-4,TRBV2,TGTGCCAGCTTGCGGGGGGTTAATGAAAAACTGTTTTTT,CASLRGVNEKLFF
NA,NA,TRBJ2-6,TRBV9,TGTGCCAGCAGCGTAGCCGGGGGAATAACGGGGGCCAACGTCCTGACTTTC,CASSVAGGITGANVLTF
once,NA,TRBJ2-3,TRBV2,TGTGCAGCACGGCGGGGCCTCTCAGATACGCAGTATTTT,CAARRGLSDTQYF
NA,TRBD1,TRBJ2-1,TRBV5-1,TGCGCCAGCAGCTTGAATACAGGGGGCTGGGAGGAGTTCTTC,CASSLNTGGWEEFF
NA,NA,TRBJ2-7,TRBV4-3,TGCGCCAGCAGCCAAGATGGGCGACGGTCCTACGAGCAGTACTTC,CASSQDGRRSYEQYF
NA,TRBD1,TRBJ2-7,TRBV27,TGTGCCAGCACCCTCGGACAGGGTGGGTACGAGCAGTACTTC,CASTLGQGGYEQYF
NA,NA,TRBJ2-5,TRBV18,TGTGCCAGCTCACCAGTTGGAGGGGGCGGGCAAGAGACCCAGTACTTC,CASSPVGGGGQETQYF
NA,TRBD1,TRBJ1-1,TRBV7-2,TGTGCCAGCAGCTGGACAGGGGCCGATAACACTGAAGCTTTCTTT,CASSWTGADNTEAFF
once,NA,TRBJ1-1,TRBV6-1,TGTGCCAGCAGTGATCCTAGCAGGGGATTCTCTGAAGCTTTCTTT,CASSDPSRGFSEAFF
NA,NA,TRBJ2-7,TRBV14,TGTGCCAGCAGCCAGTTTGGGGGTGCCTACGAGCAGTACTTC,CASSQFGGAYEQYF
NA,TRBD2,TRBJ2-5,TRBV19,TGTGCCAGTAGTAGCGGGGGGGGAGTTAGAGAGACCCAGTACTTC,CASSSGGGVRETQYF
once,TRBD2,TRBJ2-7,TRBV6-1,TGTGCCAGCAGTTTGACTAGCGGGAGCTCCTACGAGCAGTACTTC,CASSLTSGSSYEQYF
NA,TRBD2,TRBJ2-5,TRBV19,TGTGCCAGTAGTAGGCTAGCGGGGGAGGTTGAGACCCAGTACTTC,CASSRLAGEVETQYF
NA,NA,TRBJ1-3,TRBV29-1,TGCAGCGTTGAAGATACAGGAAACACCATATATTTT,CSVEDTGNTIYF
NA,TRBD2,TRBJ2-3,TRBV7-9,TGTGCCAGCAGCTTCGGACTAGCGGGACGCACAGATACGCAGTATTTT,CASSFGLAGRTDTQYF
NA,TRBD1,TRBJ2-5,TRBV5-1,TGCGCCAGCAGCCCCCTTGGGGGACAGGAAGAGACCCAGTACTTC,CASSPLGGQEETQYF
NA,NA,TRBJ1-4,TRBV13,TGTGCCAGCAGCTTAGTCCCGAATGAAAAACTGTTTTTT,CASSLVPNEKLFF
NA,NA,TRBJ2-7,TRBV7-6,TGTGCCAGCAGCTTAGGTACGTCCAGCTCCTACGAGCAGTACTTC,CASSLGTSSSYEQYF
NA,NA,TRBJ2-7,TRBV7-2,TGTGCCAGCAGCTTGCGGGGACAGTTTTACGAGCAGTACTTC,CASSLRGQFYEQYF
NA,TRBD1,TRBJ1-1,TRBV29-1,TGCAGCGTTTCCGACAGGGGCAGGAACACTGAAGCTTTCTTT,CSVSDRGRNTEAFF
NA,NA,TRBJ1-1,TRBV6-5,TGTGCCAGCAGTTACTCTGGGGGGCGCAAGGCTGAAGCTTTCTTT,CASSYSGGRKAEAFF
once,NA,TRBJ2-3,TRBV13,TGTGCCAGCAGCTTGGGGCAAACAGATACGCAGTATTTT,CASSLGQTDTQYF
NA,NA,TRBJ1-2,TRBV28,TGTGCCAGCGGACCCGGGACCAATGACTATGGCTACACCTTC,CASGPGTNDYGYTF
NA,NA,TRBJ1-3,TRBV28,TGTGCCTCCCAACCGGGGGGGTCTGGAAACACCATATATTTT,CASQPGGSGNTIYF
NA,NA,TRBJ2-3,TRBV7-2,TGTGCCAGCAGCTTAGCGCCAACCTCTTACAGGGAGGCAACAGATACGCAGTATTTT,CASSLAPTSYREATDTQYF
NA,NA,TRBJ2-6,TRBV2,TGTGCCAGCTCGGTGGACACTGGGGCCAACGTCCTGACTTTC,CASSVDTGANVLTF
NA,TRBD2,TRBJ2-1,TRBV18,TGTGCCAGCTCACCGGGACTAGCGGGGGGGAATGGTGAGCAGTTCTTC,CASSPGLAGGNGEQFF
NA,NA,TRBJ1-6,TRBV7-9,TGTGCCAGCAGCCCCCCCAACTGGGGGGAAAATTCACCCCTCCACTTT,CASSPPNWGENSPLHF